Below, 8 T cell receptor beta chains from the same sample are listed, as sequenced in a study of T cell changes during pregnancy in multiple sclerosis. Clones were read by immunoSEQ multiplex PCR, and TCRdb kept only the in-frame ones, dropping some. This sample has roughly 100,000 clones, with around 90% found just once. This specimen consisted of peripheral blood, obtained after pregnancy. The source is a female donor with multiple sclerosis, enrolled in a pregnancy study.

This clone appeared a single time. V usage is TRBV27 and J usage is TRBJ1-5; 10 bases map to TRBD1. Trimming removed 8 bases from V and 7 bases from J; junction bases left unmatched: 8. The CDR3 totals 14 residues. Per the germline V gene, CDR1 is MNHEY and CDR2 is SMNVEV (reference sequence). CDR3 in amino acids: CASGPGQGNQPQHF. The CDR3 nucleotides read TGTGCCAGCGGGCCGGGACAGGGGAACCAGCCCCAGCATTTT.

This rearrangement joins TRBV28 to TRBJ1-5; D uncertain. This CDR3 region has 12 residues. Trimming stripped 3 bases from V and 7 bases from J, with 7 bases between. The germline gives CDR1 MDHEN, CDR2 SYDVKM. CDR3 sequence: CASSFGNQPQHF. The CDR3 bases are TGTGCCAGCAGTTTCGGTAACCAGCCCCAGCATTTT.

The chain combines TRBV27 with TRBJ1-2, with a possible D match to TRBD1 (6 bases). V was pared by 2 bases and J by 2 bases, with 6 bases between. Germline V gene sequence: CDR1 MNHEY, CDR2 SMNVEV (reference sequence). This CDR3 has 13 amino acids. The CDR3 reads CASSLDRNYGYTF. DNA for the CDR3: TGTGCCAGCAGTTTAGACAGGAACTATGGCTACACCTTC.

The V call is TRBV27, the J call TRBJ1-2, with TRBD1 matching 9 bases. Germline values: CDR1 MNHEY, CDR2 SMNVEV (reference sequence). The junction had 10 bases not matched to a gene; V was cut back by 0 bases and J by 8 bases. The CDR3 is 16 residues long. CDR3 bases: TGTGCCAGCAGTTTATCCATCGGGACAGGGAACGGCGGCTACACCTTC. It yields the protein CASSLSIGTGNGGYTF.

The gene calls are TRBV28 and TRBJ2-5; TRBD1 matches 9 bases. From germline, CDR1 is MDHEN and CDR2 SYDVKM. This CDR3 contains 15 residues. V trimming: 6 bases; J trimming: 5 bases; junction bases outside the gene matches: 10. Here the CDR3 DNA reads TGTGCCAGCAGGTTACCGACAGGGGGTGGTGAGACCCAGTACTTC. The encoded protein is CASRLPTGGGETQYF. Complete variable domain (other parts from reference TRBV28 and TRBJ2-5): DVKVTQSSRYLVKRTGEKVFLECVQDMDHENMFWYRQDPGLGLRLIYFSYDVKMKEKGDIPEGYSVSREKKERFSLILESASTNQTSMYLCASRLPTGGGETQYFGPGTRLLVL.

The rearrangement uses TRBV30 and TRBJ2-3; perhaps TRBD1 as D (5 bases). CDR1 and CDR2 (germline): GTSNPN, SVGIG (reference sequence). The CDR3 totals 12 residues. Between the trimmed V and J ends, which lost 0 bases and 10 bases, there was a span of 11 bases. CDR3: CAWSVGQGAQYF. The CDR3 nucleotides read TGTGCCTGGAGTGTAGGCCAAGGGGCGCAGTATTTT.

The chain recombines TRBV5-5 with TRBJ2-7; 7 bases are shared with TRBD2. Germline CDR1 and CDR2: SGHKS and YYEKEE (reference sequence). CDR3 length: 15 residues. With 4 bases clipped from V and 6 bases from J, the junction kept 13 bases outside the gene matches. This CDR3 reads CASSPAAGGGREQYF. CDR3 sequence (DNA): TGTGCCAGCAGCCCGGCCGCTGGGGGGGGTCGCGAGCAGTACTTC.

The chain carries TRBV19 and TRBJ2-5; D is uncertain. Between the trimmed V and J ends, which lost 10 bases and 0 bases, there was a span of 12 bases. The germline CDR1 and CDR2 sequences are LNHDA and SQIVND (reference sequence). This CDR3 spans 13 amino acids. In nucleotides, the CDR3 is TGTGCCACCACTGGGCATAACCAAGAGACCCAGTACTTC. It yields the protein CATTGHNQETQYF.